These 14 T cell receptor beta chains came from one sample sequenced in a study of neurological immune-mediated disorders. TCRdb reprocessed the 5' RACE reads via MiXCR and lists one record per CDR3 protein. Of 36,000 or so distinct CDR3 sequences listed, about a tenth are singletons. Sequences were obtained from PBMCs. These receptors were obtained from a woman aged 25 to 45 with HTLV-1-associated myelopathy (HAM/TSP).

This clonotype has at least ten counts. The CDR3 here is CASSRDRQAYGYTF. The CDR3 region has the DNA TGCGCCAGCAGTCGGGATCGGCAGGCCTATGGCTACACCTTC. The chain has TRBV10-1 and TRBJ1-2; D is ambiguous. The V gene's germline CDR1 is WNHNN and CDR2 SYGVQD (reference sequence). There are 14 residues in the CDR3. Deletions cut 5 bases from V and 4 bases from J, with 14 bases between.

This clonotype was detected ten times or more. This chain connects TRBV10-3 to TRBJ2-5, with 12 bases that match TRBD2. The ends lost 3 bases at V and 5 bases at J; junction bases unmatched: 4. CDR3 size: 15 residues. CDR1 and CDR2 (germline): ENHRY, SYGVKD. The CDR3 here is CAISDTTSGGETQYF. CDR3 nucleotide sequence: TGTGCCATCAGTGATACTACTAGCGGGGGGGAGACCCAGTACTTC.

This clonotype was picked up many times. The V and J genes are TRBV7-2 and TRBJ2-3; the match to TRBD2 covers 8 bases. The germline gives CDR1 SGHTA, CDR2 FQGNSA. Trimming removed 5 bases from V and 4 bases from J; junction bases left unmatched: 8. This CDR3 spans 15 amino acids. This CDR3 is CASSNPSGWADTQYF. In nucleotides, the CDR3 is TGTGCCAGCAGCAATCCTAGCGGGTGGGCAGATACGCAGTATTTT.

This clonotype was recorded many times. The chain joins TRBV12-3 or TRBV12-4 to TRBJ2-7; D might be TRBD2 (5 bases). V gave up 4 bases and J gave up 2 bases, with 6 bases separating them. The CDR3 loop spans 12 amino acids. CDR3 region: CASSYGTYEQYF. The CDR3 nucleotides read TGTGCCAGCAGTTACGGGACCTACGAGCAGTACTTC.

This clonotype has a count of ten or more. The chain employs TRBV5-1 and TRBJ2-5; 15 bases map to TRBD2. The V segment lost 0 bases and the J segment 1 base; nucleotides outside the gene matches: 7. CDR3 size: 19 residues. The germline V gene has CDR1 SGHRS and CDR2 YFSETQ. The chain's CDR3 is CASSLVGTSGGRIQETQYF. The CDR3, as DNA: TGCGCCAGCAGCTTGGTAGGGACTAGCGGGGGGCGCATCCAAGAGACCCAGTACTTC.

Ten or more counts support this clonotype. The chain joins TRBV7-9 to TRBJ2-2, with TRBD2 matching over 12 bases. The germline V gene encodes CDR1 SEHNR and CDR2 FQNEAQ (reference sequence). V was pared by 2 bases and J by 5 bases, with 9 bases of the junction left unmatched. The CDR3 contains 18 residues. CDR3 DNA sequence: TGTGCCAGCAGCTTAAAGTCCGGACTAGCGGGGAGTACCGGGGAGCTGTTTTTT. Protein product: CASSLKSGLAGSTGELFF. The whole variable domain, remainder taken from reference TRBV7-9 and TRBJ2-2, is DTGVSQNPRHKITKRGQNVTFRCDPISEHNRLYWYRQTLGQGPEFLTYFQNEAQLEKSRLLSDRFSAERPKGSFSTLEIQRTEQGDSAMYLCASSLKSGLAGSTGELFFGEGSRLTVL.

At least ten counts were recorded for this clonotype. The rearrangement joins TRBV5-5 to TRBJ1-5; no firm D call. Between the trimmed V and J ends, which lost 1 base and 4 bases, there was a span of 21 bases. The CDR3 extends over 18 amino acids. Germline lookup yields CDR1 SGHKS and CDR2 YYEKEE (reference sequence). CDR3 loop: CASSLSHSISNPNQPQHF. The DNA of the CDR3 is TGTGCCAGCAGCTTGTCCCACAGCATTTCCAACCCAAATCAGCCCCAGCATTTT. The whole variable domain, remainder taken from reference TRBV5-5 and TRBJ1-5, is DAGVTQSPTHLIKTRGQQVTLRCSPISGHKSVSWYQQVLGQGPQFIFQYYEKEERGRGNFPDRFSARQFPNYSSELNVNALLLGDSALYLCASSLSHSISNPNQPQHFGDGTRLSIL.

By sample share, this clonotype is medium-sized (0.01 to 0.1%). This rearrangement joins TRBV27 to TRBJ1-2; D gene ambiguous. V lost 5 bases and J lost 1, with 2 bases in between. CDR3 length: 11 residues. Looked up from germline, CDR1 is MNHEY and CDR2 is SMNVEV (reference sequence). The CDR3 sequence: CASSHNYGYTF. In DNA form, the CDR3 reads TGTGCCAGCAGTCATAACTATGGCTACACCTTC.

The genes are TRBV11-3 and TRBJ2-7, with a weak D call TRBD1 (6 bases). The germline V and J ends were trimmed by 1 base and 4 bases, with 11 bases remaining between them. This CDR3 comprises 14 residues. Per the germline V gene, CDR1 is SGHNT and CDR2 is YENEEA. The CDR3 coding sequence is TGTGCCAGCAGCTTAGGGCAGGGGCTTTACGAGCAGTACTTC. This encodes CASSLGQGLYEQYF.

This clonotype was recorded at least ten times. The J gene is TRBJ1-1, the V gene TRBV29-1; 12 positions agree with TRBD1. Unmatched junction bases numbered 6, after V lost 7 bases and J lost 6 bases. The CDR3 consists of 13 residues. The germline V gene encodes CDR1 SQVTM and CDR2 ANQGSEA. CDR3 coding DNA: TGCAGCGCAACGGGACAGGGGGCCCCTGAAGCTTTCTTT. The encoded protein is CSATGQGAPEAFF.

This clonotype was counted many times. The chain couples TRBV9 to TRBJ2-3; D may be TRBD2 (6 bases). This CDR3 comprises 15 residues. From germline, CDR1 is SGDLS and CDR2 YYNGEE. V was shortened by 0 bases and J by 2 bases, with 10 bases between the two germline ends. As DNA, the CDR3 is TGTGCCAGCAGCGTAGGCGGGCGGGACACAGATACGCAGTATTTT. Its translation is CASSVGGRDTDTQYF.

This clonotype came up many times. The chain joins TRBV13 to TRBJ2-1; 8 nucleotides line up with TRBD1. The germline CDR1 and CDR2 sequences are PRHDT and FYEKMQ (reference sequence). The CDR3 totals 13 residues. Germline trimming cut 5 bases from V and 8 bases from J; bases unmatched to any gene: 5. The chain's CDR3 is CASSRTGWDEQFF. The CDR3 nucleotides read TGTGCCAGCAGCCGGACAGGGTGGGATGAGCAGTTCTTC.

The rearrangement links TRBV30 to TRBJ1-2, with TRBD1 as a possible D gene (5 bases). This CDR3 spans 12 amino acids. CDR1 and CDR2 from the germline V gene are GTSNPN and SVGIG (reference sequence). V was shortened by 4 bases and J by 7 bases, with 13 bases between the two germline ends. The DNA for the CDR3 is TGTGCCTGGAATCCCCCCGGGGGTGGCTACACCTTC. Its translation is CAWNPPGGGYTF.

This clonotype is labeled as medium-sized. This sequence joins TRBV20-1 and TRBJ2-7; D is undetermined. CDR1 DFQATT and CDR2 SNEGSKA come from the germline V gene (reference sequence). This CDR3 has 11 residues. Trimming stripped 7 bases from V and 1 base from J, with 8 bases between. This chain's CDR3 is CSGSRSYEQYF. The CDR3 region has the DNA TGCAGTGGTTCTAGGTCCTACGAGCAGTACTTC.